This passage covers 21 T cell receptor beta chains from one sample sequenced in a study of immune heterogeneity within non-small cell lung tumors. TCRs were amplified from approximately 600 ng gDNA of bulk tumor per sample. Far-apart biopsies, several per primary tumor, were taken during surgery. Curative surgery was performed on patients who had untreated, newly diagnosed non-small cell lung cancer. TCR beta CDR3 amplification used multiplex PCR with 32 V and 13 J primers. One entry per CDR3 protein, called by TCRdb with MiXCR from the multiplex PCR reads. This repertoire shows 30,000 to 40,000 distinct CDR3 sequences, around 30% found once; its top ten account for roughly 4%. The sequenced material came from lung tumor tissue. The receptors were sampled from a man aged 35-49 years with non-small cell lung cancer.

Written as DNA, the CDR3 is TGTGCCAGCAGCTTTACAGGGCGAACTGAAGCTTTCTTT. Its translation: CASSFTGRTEAFF. The rearrangement joins TRBV5-6 to TRBJ1-1; D might be TRBD1 (6 bases). From germline, CDR1 is SGHDT and CDR2 YYEEEE. With 2 bases removed from V and 5 bases from J, the gap between germline ends came to 10 bases. The CDR3 runs to 13 residues.

By share, this clonotype counts as medium-sized (0.01 to 0.1%). The genes are TRBV19 and TRBJ2-7, with 10 bases aligning to TRBD2. CDR1 and CDR2 (germline): LNHDA, SQIVND (reference sequence). J was trimmed by 9 bases and V by 6 bases; bases with no gene match: 14. CDR3 length: 15 residues. This CDR3 reads CASSQGGTSGTRQYF. For the CDR3, the DNA is TGTGCCAGTAGCCAAGGAGGCACTAGCGGGACTAGGCAGTACTTC.

This chain joins TRBV19 and TRBJ1-5, with D perhaps TRBD1 (6 bases). Germline V gives CDR1 LNHDA, CDR2 SQIVND (reference sequence). Trimming removed 7 bases from V and 6 bases from J, with 19 bases in between. CDR3 size: 15 residues. The CDR3 DNA follows: TGTGCCAGTAACCCGGGGTGGGGGGCGGGTCAGCCCCAGCATTTT. As protein: CASNPGWGAGQPQHF.

This clonotype was recorded many times. The V and J genes are TRBV20-1 and TRBJ2-1; TRBD1 matches at 8 bases. CDR3 length: 14 residues. V shed 3 bases and J 4 bases; nucleotides not matched to a gene: 5. Looked up from germline, CDR1 is DFQATT and CDR2 is SNEGSKA (reference sequence). The DNA for the CDR3 is TGCAGTGCTAGGAGGGGACAGGTATACAATGAGCAGTTCTTC. This translates into CSARRGQVYNEQFF.

The table lists this clonotype with many counts. The rearrangement links TRBV5-1 to TRBJ2-7; 8 bases fit TRBD1. V gave up 4 bases and J gave up 1 base; unmatched junction bases: 13. Germline V gene sequence: CDR1 SGHRS, CDR2 YFSETQ. The CDR3 runs 17 residues. The CDR3 DNA follows: TGCGCCAGCAGCCCAAGTCCGACAGGGGCTCTTTCCTACGAGCAGTACTTC. The encoded protein is CASSPSPTGALSYEQYF.

Notes on this clonotype: A much larger clonotype is one base distant, so this may be a read error. V gene TRBV5-1 combines with J gene TRBJ2-7; D remains unclear. Germline V gene data show CDR1 as SGHRS and CDR2 as YFSETQ. Trimming removed 6 bases at V and 1 base at J, with 14 bases between. The CDR3 is made up of 14 amino acids. CDR3 in amino acids: CASILTAHSYEQYF. As DNA, the CDR3 is TGCGCCAGCATCCTAACGGCCCATTCCTACGAGCAGTACTTC. The full variable domain, with the rest looked up from reference TRBV5-1 and TRBJ2-7, is KAGVTQTPRYLIKTRGQQVTLSCSPISGHRSVSWYQQTPGQGLQFLFEYFSETQRNKGNFPGRFSGRQFSNSRSEMNVSTLELGDSALYLCASILTAHSYEQYFGPGTRLTVT.

This clonotype has only a few counts. This sequence joins TRBV20-1 and TRBJ2-2; TRBD2 is a possible D gene (5 bases). Trimming cost V 2 bases and J 5 bases, with 12 bases left between them. The CDR3 length is 14 residues. The germline V gene encodes CDR1 DFQATT and CDR2 SNEGSKA (reference sequence). CDR3 DNA: TGCAGTGCTAGACGGGGATCTGAGACCGGGGAGCTGTTTTTT. It is translated as CSARRGSETGELFF.

This rearrangement joins TRBV5-1 to TRBJ2-7; 7 bases fit TRBD2. Germline loops: CDR1 SGHRS, CDR2 YFSETQ. Germline trimming cut 0 bases from V and 6 bases from J; bases unmatched to any gene: 6. The CDR3 runs 14 residues. The CDR3 loop reads CASSLVGGMGEQYF. The CDR3 DNA reads TGCGCCAGCAGCTTGGTCGGGGGGATGGGCGAGCAGTACTTC.

Comment on this clonotype: With a much larger clone just one base away, this may be a read error. CDR3 bases: TGCATCGTTGACTTGGACAGGAACACTGAAGCTTTCTTT. Residues: CIVDLDRNTEAFF. V gene TRBV29-1 combines with J gene TRBJ1-1, with a possible D match to TRBD1 (6 bases). The germline CDR1 and CDR2 sequences are SQVTM and ANQGSEA. The CDR3 totals 13 residues.

The chain joins TRBV5-4 to TRBJ1-4, with 11 bases aligning to TRBD1. The CDR3 length is 15 residues. Germline V gene lookup returns CDR1 SGHNT and CDR2 YYREEE (reference sequence). Trimming at V came to 5 bases and at J to 8 bases, leaving 8 bases not matched to a gene. The CDR3 nucleotides are TGTGCCAGCAGTTTATGGACAGGGGGCAGCGAAAAACTGTTTTTT. Translated: CASSLWTGGSEKLFF.

This clonotype was counted between two and nine times. This chain links TRBV3-1 with TRBJ1-6, with 8 bases lining up with TRBD1. The CDR3 has 16 residues. Germline-derived CDR1 and CDR2 are LGHDT and YNNKEL (reference sequence). V lost 1 base, J lost 4 bases, and 3 bases stayed unmatched. The CDR3 sequence is CASSQVGTGYNSPLHF. The CDR3 coding sequence is TGTGCCAGCAGCCAAGTGGGGACAGGTTATAATTCACCCCTCCACTTT.

This clonotype has only a few counts. The rearrangement uses TRBV10-3 and TRBJ1-1; D unclear. The CDR3 runs 14 residues. V lost 4 bases and J lost 0, with 9 bases in between. Looked up from germline, CDR1 is ENHRY and CDR2 is SYGVKD. The CDR3 bases are TGTGCCATCAGTGCTGTTAGGGTGAACACTGAAGCTTTCTTT. It specifies CAISAVRVNTEAFF.

This clonotype was detected ten times or more. The rearrangement links TRBV24-1 to TRBJ2-7; 7 bases fit TRBD2. After removal of 4 bases from V and 5 bases from J, the junction contained 4 bases not matched to a gene. CDR1 KGHDR and CDR2 SFDVKD come from the germline V gene. The CDR3 has 13 amino acids. CDR3 nucleotides: TGTGCCACCAGTGACGGGACTAAGGACGAGCAGTACTTC. Amino acid sequence: CATSDGTKDEQYF.

This clonotype was detected many times. The chain has TRBV30 and TRBJ1-1, with no clear D. The CDR3 covers 13 residues. Per the germline V gene, CDR1 is GTSNPN and CDR2 is SVGIG (reference sequence). Trimming shortened V by 2 bases and J by 5 bases, and 12 bases separated the two germline ends. For the CDR3, the DNA is TGTGCCTGGAGTAGCAGGATGGGGACTGAAGCTTTCTTT. Translating gives CAWSSRMGTEAFF.

The rearrangement links TRBV11-2 to TRBJ2-7; possible D gene TRBD2, 5 bases. Trimming cost V 0 bases and J 1 base, with 10 bases left between them. The CDR3 extends over 15 amino acids. CDR1 and CDR2 (germline): SGHAT, FQNNGV. Here the CDR3 DNA reads TGTGCCAGCAGCTTAGACCTACTAGTTTCCTACGAGCAGTACTTC. The encoded protein is CASSLDLLVSYEQYF.

Comments on this clonotype: A read error may be the cause here, since a much bigger clone is one base away. V is TRBV7-9 and J is TRBJ2-7; D gene ambiguous. Trimming left V 5 bases short and J 2 bases short, with 13 bases between. The CDR3 covers 14 residues. The germline V gene has CDR1 SEHNR and CDR2 FQNEAQ (reference sequence). The CDR3 nucleotides are TGTGCCAGCAGCCCCGACACCCACCCCTACGAGCAGTACTTC. Translated: CASSPDTHPYEQYF.

This clonotype was picked up many times. The genes are TRBV11-2 and TRBJ1-5; unclear D gene. The CDR3 has 13 residues. Trimming took 1 base from V and 6 from J, leaving 7 bases between them. CDR1 is SGHAT and CDR2 is FQNNGV in the germline V gene. The DNA of the CDR3 is TGTGCCAGCAGCTTAGCCAAGGGTCAGCCCCAGCATTTT. Amino acids: CASSLAKGQPQHF.

The V and J genes are TRBV7-3 and TRBJ2-7; tentatively, D is TRBD1 or TRBD2 (5 bases each). The germline V gene has CDR1 SGHTA and CDR2 FQGTGA. This CDR3 is built from 13 residues. Trimming took off 2 bases at V and 2 bases at J, with 7 bases between the two ends. The DNA for the CDR3 is TGTGCCAGCAGCTTAGGGGGAACCTACGAGCAGTACTTC. Translated, it gives CASSLGGTYEQYF.

This clonotype was observed many times. This chain links TRBV19 with TRBJ2-1; 8 nucleotides align to TRBD2. J was trimmed by 6 bases and V by 6 bases; bases with no gene match: 10. The CDR3 sequence is 15 residues long. Germline loops: CDR1 LNHDA, CDR2 SQIVND (reference sequence). The CDR3 DNA follows: TGTGCCAGTAGACCAGACGGGGGGGCGTTCAATGAGCAGTTCTTC. It yields the protein CASRPDGGAFNEQFF.

The J gene is TRBJ2-2, the V gene TRBV9; no reliable D call. The CDR3 totals 14 residues. CDR1 is SGDLS, CDR2 YYNGEE, per germline. The V end was cut by 4 bases, the J end by 2 bases, with 9 bases between. Here the CDR3 reads CASSFKGNTGELFF. As DNA, the CDR3 is TGTGCCAGCAGCTTCAAGGGCAACACCGGGGAGCTGTTTTTT.

This rearrangement joins TRBV20-1 to TRBJ1-1; TRBD1 matches 9 bases. After removal of 6 bases from V and 5 bases from J, the junction contained 10 bases not matched to a gene. CDR3 length: 14 residues. Germline CDR1 DFQATT, CDR2 SNEGSKA (reference sequence). CDR3 in amino acids: CSAAGGQGRTEAFF. In DNA, the CDR3 is TGCAGTGCAGCGGGGGGACAGGGAAGGACTGAAGCTTTCTTT.